The clone carrying this T cell receptor (beta chain) was observed a few times. The antigen is not known. These data belong to a study of vaccination and CD4 T cells after COVID-19. Whole-study results and caveats: The authors identified 304 of 307 vaccine-specific clones in convalescent patients as spike mono-reactive.

Sample treatment: roughly ten-day PBMC culture with coronavirus spike peptide pools or control peptides (ViraFEST assay). Losses at the gene ends were 8 bases for V and 8 bases for J; bases not matched to a gene: 6. This CDR3 has 13 residues. Germline V lookup: CDR1 ENHRY, CDR2 SYGVKD. With the Oncomine TCR Beta short-read assay, DNA from cultured CD4+ T cells was sequenced. TCRdb reprocessed the PCR reads via MiXCR and lists one record per CDR3 protein. The sample has about 11,000 distinct CDR3 sequences, approximately 48% seen once. Sequencing used CD4+ T cells from blood, cultured in vitro. V usage is TRBV10-3 and J usage is TRBJ2-2; 9 bases match TRBD2. This sequence was found in a human donor who had recovered from COVID-19. CDR3 sequence reads: CAIGGTSMGELFF. The CDR3 bases are TGTGCCATCGGGGGGACTAGCATGGGGGAGCTGTTTTTT.